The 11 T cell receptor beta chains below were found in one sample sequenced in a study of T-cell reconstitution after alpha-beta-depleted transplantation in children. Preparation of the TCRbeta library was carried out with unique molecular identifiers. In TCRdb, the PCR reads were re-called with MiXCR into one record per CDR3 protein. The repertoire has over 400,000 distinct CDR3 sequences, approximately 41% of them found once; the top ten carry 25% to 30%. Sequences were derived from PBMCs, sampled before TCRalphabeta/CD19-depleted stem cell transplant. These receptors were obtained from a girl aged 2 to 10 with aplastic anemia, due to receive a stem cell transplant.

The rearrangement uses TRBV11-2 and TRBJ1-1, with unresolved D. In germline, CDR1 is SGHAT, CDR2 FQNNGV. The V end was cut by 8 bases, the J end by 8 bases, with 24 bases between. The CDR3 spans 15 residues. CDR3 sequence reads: CASDFGGFTQGEAFF. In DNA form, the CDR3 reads TGTGCCAGCGATTTTGGTGGGTTTACCCAAGGAGAAGCTTTCTTT. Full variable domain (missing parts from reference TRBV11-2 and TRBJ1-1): EAGVAQSPRYKIIEKRQSVAFWCNPISGHATLYWYQQILGQGPKLLIQFQNNGVVDDSQLPKDRFSAERLKGVDSTLKIQPAKLEDSAVYLCASDFGGFTQGEAFFGQGTRLTVV.

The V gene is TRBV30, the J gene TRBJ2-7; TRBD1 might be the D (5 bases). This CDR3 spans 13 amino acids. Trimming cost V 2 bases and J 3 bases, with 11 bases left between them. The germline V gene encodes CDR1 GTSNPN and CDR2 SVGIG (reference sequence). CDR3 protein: CAWSPVRDYEQYF. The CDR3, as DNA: TGTGCCTGGAGTCCCGTCAGGGACTACGAGCAGTACTTC. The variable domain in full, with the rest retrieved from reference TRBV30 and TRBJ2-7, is SQTIHQWPATLVQPVGSPLSLECTVEGTSNPNLYWYRQAAGRGLQLLFYSVGIGQISSEVPQNLSASRPQDRQFILSSKKLLLSDSGFYLCAWSPVRDYEQYFGPGTRLTVT.

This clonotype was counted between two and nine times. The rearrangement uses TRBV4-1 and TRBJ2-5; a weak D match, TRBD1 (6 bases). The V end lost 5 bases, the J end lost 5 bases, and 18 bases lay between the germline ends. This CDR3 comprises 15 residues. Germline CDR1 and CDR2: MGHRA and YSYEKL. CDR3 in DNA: TGCGCCAGCAGCTTGTTACAGGGAGCTATGGAGACCCAGTACTTC. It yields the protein CASSLLQGAMETQYF.

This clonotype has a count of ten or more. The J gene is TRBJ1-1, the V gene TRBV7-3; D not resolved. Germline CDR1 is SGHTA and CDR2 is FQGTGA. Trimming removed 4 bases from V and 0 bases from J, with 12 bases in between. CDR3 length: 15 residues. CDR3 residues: CASSSKPGMNTEAFF. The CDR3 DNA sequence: TGTGCCAGCAGCTCGAAGCCGGGAATGAACACTGAAGCTTTCTTT.

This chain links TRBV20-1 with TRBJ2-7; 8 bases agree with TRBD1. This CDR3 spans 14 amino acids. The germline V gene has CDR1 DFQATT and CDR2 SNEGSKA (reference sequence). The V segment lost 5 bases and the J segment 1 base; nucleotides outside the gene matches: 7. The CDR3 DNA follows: TGCAGTGCTTATCCGGGACAGGCGTCCTACGAGCAGTACTTC. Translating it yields CSAYPGQASYEQYF.

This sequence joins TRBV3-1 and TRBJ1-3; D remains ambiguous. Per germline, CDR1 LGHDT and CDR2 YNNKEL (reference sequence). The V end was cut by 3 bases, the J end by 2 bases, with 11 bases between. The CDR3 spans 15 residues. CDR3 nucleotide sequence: TGTGCCAGCAGCCATGGGGTTCTTGCTGGAAACACCATATATTTT. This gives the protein CASSHGVLAGNTIYF.

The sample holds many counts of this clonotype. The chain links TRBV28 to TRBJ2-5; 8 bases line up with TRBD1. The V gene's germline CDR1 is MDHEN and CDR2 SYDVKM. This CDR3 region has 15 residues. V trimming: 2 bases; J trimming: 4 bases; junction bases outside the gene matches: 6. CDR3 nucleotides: TGTGCCAGCAGTTTAGGGGGACAGGTCGGAGAGACCCAGTACTTC. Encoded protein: CASSLGGQVGETQYF.

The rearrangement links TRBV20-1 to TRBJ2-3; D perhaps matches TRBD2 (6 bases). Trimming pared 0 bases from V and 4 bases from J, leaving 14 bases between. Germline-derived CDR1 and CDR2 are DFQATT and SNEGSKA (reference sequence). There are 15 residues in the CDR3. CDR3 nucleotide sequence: TGCAGTGCTAGAGATCTGAGGGAGGTGGCAGATACGCAGTATTTT. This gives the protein CSARDLREVADTQYF.

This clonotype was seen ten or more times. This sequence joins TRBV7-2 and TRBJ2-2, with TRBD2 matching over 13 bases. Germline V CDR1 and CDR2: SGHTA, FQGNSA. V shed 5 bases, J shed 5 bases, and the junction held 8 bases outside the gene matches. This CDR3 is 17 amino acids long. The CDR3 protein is CASSPQKGLAGTGELFF. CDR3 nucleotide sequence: TGTGCCAGCAGCCCCCAGAAGGGACTAGCGGGGACCGGGGAGCTGTTTTTT.

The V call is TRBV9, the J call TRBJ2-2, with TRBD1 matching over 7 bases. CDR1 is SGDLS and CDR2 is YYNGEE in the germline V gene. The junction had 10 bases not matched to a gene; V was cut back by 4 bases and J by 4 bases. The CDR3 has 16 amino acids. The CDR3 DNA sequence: TGTGCCAGCAGCCCCCACAGGGGACGGGGCACCGGGGAGCTGTTTTTT. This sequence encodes CASSPHRGRGTGELFF.

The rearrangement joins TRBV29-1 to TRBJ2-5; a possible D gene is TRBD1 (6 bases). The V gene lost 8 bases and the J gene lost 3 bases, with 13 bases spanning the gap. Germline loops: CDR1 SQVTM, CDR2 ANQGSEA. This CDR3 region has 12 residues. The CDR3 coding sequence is TGCAGCCTTTCTCGGGACAAAGAGACCCAGTACTTC. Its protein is CSLSRDKETQYF.